These T cell receptor beta chains were read from a single sample in a study of regulatory T cells in long-lasting Graves disease. From the multiplex PCR reads, TCRdb called clonotypes with MiXCR, one entry per CDR3 protein. This sample has around 400,000 distinct CDR3 sequences; around 20% occur once, and the top ten carry approximately 14%. This material consisted of peripheral blood mononuclear cells (PBMCs), taken when the disease was refractory, from a patient treated with antithyroid drugs. Receptors were obtained from a female donor with Graves disease. Both conserved end residues are part of each CDR3. A D gene is named only where the DNA matches it firmly. The size field is filled for only some rows; it gives once, few, many or a size class.

D,V,size,J,DNA,CDR3
.,TRBV7-8,.,TRBJ2-7,TGTGCCAGCAGCTTAGTTACGGGTAGTCCCCTCCATGGGTACGAGCAGTACTTC,CASSLVTGSPLHGYEQYF
.,TRBV27,.,TRBJ1-4,TGTGCCAGCAGTTTATCTACCGGGTACAATGAAAAACTGTTTTTT,CASSLSTGYNEKLFF
TRBD1,TRBV28,few,TRBJ2-1,TGTGCCAGCAGTTTTCGGGACAGGGTAAACAATGAGCAGTTCTTC,CASSFRDRVNNEQFF
.,TRBV13,few,TRBJ2-2,TGTGCCAGCAGCCCCGAGGGGACCTCCGGGGAGCTGTTTTTT,CASSPEGTSGELFF
.,TRBV7-9,many,TRBJ1-1,TGTGCCAGCAGCTTAGACCGCACTGAAGCTTTCTTT,CASSLDRTEAFF
TRBD2,TRBV3-1,.,TRBJ2-5,TGTGCCGGAGGTAGCGGGAGAGCTTCTGCCCAGTACTTC,CAGGSGRASAQYF
.,TRBV6-5,many,TRBJ2-7,TGTGCCAGCAGTTACGGTCTCGGGAACTACGAGCAGTACTTC,CASSYGLGNYEQYF
.,TRBV28,many,TRBJ2-7,TGTGCCATCCTCCCGGGGGTGGGCTACGAGCAGTACTTC,CAILPGVGYEQYF
TRBD1,TRBV12-3/TRBV12-4,many,TRBJ2-7,TGTGCCAGCAGTTTTTTCTACAGGGGGATTGCCTACGAGCAGTACTTC,CASSFFYRGIAYEQYF
TRBD1,TRBV6-1,many,TRBJ1-2,TGTGCCAGCAGTGAACTACAGGGGATCGATGGCTACACCTTC,CASSELQGIDGYTF